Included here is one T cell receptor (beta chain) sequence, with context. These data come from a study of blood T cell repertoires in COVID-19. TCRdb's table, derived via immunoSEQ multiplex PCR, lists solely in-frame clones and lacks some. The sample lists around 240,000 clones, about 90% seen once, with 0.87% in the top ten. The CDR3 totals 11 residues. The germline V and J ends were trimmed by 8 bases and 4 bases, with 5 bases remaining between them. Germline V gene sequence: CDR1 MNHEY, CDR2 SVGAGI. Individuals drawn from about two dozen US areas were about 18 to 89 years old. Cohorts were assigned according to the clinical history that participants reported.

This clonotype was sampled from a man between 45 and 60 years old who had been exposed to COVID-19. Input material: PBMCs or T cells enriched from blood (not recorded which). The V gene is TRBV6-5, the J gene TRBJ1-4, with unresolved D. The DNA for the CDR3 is TGTGCCAGCGGACTTAATGAAAAACTGTTTTTT. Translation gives CASGLNEKLFF.